The clone carrying this T cell receptor beta chain was detected many times. Its target is not known. This record belongs to a study of spatial heterogeneity in lung cancer. Noted time point: sample taken at primary tumor resection. No cells were sorted before sequencing. The whole RNA sequenced was extracted from tumor, nontumor lung or frozen PBMC. Regarding the study as a whole: Tracking of ubiquitous and regional nonsynonymous mutations by counts of ubiquitous and regional expanded TCRs, respectively, was seen. The study found that expanded intratumoral alpha and beta TCR counts tracked tumor mutation counts.

Germline V gene sequence: CDR1 SGHRS, CDR2 YFSETQ. The CDR3 spans 12 residues. V lost 6 bases and J 14 bases, leaving 17 bases between the germline ends. Individual TCR cDNA molecules each bore their own unique molecular identifier. TCRdb ran MiXCR on the 5' RACE reads and lists one entry per CDR3 protein. The data hold about 22,000 distinct CDR3 sequences, with around 9.2% observed a single time. The sequence was obtained from a male donor with early-stage non-small cell lung cancer. V gene TRBV5-1 combines with J gene TRBJ2-2; D gene uncertain. Sample: lung tumor tissue, taken at surgery. The CDR3 reads CASTSGAPFLFF. Here the CDR3 DNA reads TGCGCCAGCACGTCCGGAGCACCGTTTCTGTTTTTT.